This is a list of T cell receptor beta chains from one sample in a study of T cells in tuberculosis. Clones were read by immunoSEQ multiplex PCR, and TCRdb kept only the in-frame ones, dropping some. The table includes about 22,000 clones, 95% to 98% detected once. Input material: PBMCs. The receptors shown here come from a donor under 30 with latent tuberculosis or without tuberculosis infection. The CDR3 runs from the conserved cysteine through the conserved F or W. Each record gives: D gene, J gene, V gene, clone size, CDR3 DNA, CDR3 protein. The D gene is left open where the match is weak. Size is stated for part of the rows, as once, few or many counts, or as a class when the clone is expanded.

>TRBD1|TRBJ1-5|TRBV19|-
TGTGCCAGTAGTAGAGGGGACAGGGACTATCAGCCCCAGCATTTT
CASSRGDRDYQPQHF
>-|TRBJ1-5|TRBV6-1|-
TGTGCCAGCAGTGAGGGGGGGCCGTCCCAGCATTTT
CASSEGGPSQHF
>-|TRBJ2-7|TRBV27|-
TGTGCCAGCAGTTTATACCGGGGATACGAGCAGTACTTC
CASSLYRGYEQYF
>-|TRBJ2-1|TRBV2|-
TGTGCTCAAGCTGTCGGCGGCTCCTACAATGAGCAGTTCTTC
CAQAVGGSYNEQFF
>-|TRBJ1-4|TRBV6-1|-
TGTGCCAGCAGTGAAGTTGGGTGGGGGCTGGGTCGTGAAAAACTGTTTTTT
CASSEVGWGLGREKLFF
>TRBD1|TRBJ2-7|TRBV7-9|-
TGTGCCAGCAGCTTATGGAGAGTTAATGCCCGGGACAGGGACCACGAGCAGTACTTC
CASSLWRVNARDRDHEQYF
>TRBD1|TRBJ1-1|TRBV2|-
TGTGCCAGCAGTGTTTCGACAGGGGTGAACACTGAAGCTTTCTTT
CASSVSTGVNTEAFF
>-|TRBJ2-6|TRBV29-1|-
TGCAGCGTCGCGGGGCGGTTTGGGGCCAACGTCCTGACTTTC
CSVAGRFGANVLTF
>TRBD1|TRBJ1-2|TRBV5-1|-
TGCGCCAGCAGCTACACCGTGCTGCCGGGACAGGGGTCGGGTGGCTACACCTTC
CASSYTVLPGQGSGGYTF
>-|TRBJ1-3|TRBV6-5|-
TGTGCCAGCAGACCTACCAAGGGAAACACCATATATTTT
CASRPTKGNTIYF
>-|TRBJ2-5|TRBV5-6|-
TGTGCCAGCAGCCGCCGGCTTCTCCAGCTAGCCCCTCACCAAGAGACCCAGTACTTC
CASSRRLLQLAPHQETQYF
>-|TRBJ2-5|TRBV9|-
TGTGCCAGCAATGAAGGGGCCCCGGCCCTCGGGGAGACCCAGTACTTC
CASNEGAPALGETQYF
>TRBD1|TRBJ2-7|TRBV27|-
TGTGCCAGCAGGTCCGGGACAGGCCCTTTCCACGAGCAGTACTTC
CASRSGTGPFHEQYF
>-|TRBJ1-1|TRBV27|-
TGTGCCAGCAGTTTGGGGGGGTGGTTTGGAAACACTGAAGCTTTCTTT
CASSLGGWFGNTEAFF
>-|TRBJ2-5|TRBV28|once
TGTGCCAGCAGTTTCGGGGGAAGGGAAGGGACCCAGTACTTC
CASSFGGREGTQYF
>-|TRBJ1-2|TRBV4-3|-
TGCGCCAGCAGCCCGACCGGGACTAAGGGGGGCTACACCTTC
CASSPTGTKGGYTF
>-|TRBJ1-4|TRBV9|-
TGTGCCAGCAGCGTAGGTGCCGGGGGGGTTGAAAAACTGTTTTTT
CASSVGAGGVEKLFF
>-|TRBJ1-2|TRBV5-4|-
TGTGCCAGCAGCTTGGTTGACAGTCCCTCTGACTATGGCTACACCTTC
CASSLVDSPSDYGYTF
>-|TRBJ2-7|TRBV10-1|-
TGCGCCAGCAGTGACAGACGGGGAGCGGGCTACGAGCAGTACTTC
CASSDRRGAGYEQYF
>-|TRBJ2-2|TRBV10-3|-
TGTGCCTCAGGTCAGCTAGCTAGGACCGGGGAGCTGTTTTTT
CASGQLARTGELFF
>TRBD2|TRBJ2-1|TRBV4-1|-
TGCGCCAGCAGCCAAGATGGGTTTGCGGGAGCCTCATACAATGAGCAGTTCTTC
CASSQDGFAGASYNEQFF
>-|TRBJ2-2|TRBV27|-
TGTGCCAGCAGTTTACTAGTTGCCGGGGAGCTGTTTTTT
CASSLLVAGELFF
>-|TRBJ1-2|TRBV10-3|-
TGTGCCATCAGTGAGTCAGGGGTAGAGGGCTACACCTTC
CAISESGVEGYTF
>TRBD1|TRBJ1-2|TRBV19|-
TGTGCCAGTAGTGGAGCCCGGGACAGTAACTATGGCTACACCTTC
CASSGARDSNYGYTF
>TRBD1|TRBJ2-7|TRBV11-2|-
TGTGCCAGCAGCTTAACGGACAGGGGGATCTACGAGCAGTACTTC
CASSLTDRGIYEQYF
>-|TRBJ1-3|TRBV21-1|-
TGTGCCAGTAGGGACAGGAACAGATCCTCTGGAAACACCATATATTTT
CASRDRNRSSGNTIYF
>-|TRBJ2-3|TRBV6-1|once
TGTGCCAGCAGTGACAGAGGGCGGATAAACACAGATACGCAGTATTTT
CASSDRGRINTDTQYF
>TRBD1|TRBJ2-7|TRBV2|-
TGTGCCAGCAGTCACCGCGATCTCCGGGACAGGGACCTTAGGCAGCAGTACTTC
CASSHRDLRDRDLRQQYF
>TRBD1|TRBJ2-7|TRBV6-5|-
TGTGCCAGCAGTTACTGGACAGGGACCTACGAGCAGTACTTC
CASSYWTGTYEQYF
>-|TRBJ1-3|TRBV6-6|-
TGTGCCAGCAGTTACTCTGGGGCGACACGTGACACCATATATTTT
CASSYSGATRDTIYF
>-|TRBJ1-5|TRBV11-2|-
TGTGCCAGCAGCTTAGAAGCTCAGGCAAATCAGCCCCAGCATTTT
CASSLEAQANQPQHF
>TRBD1|TRBJ1-2|TRBV4-3|once
TGCGCCAGCAGCCAAGAAGGCAGGGGGTATGGCTACACCTTC
CASSQEGRGYGYTF
>-|TRBJ1-2|TRBV9|once
TGTGCCAGCAGCGCAACTCAGGGGAATTATTATGGCTACACCTTC
CASSATQGNYYGYTF
>TRBD1|TRBJ1-2|TRBV30|once
TGTGCCTGGACTAGACAGGGCGTCTATGGCTACACCTTC
CAWTRQGVYGYTF
>-|TRBJ2-1|TRBV27|-
TGTGCCAGCAGTCTTAGCGCCAGCTCCTACAATGAGCAGTTCTTC
CASSLSASSYNEQFF
>TRBD1|TRBJ2-7|TRBV25-1|once
TGTGCCAGCAGTGACCGGGACAGCTACTCCTACGAGCAGTACTTC
CASSDRDSYSYEQYF
>-|TRBJ1-5|TRBV6-5|-
TGTGCCAGCAGTTTACAGGGTACTCAGCCCCAGCATTTT
CASSLQGTQPQHF
>-|TRBJ2-2|TRBV9|-
TGTGCCAGCAGCGTAGCTTCTGGGGAGCTGTTTTTT
CASSVASGELFF
>-|TRBJ1-2|TRBV9|-
TGTGCCAGCAGCCCCCTGACAGTAGGTGCGAATGGCTACACCTTC
CASSPLTVGANGYTF
>TRBD2|TRBJ2-5|TRBV9|-
TGTGCCAGCAGCCCGACGGGACTAGCGGGCGGGCAAGCTCAAGAGACCCAGTACTTC
CASSPTGLAGGQAQETQYF
>TRBD1|TRBJ2-2|TRBV19|-
TGTGCCAGTAGTATTCCCCCCGGGACAGCGACCGGGGAGCTGTTTTTT
CASSIPPGTATGELFF
>-|TRBJ1-3|TRBV9|-
TGTGCCAGCAGCCCCGGGTTTGGAAACACCATATATTTT
CASSPGFGNTIYF
>-|TRBJ2-2|TRBV27|-
TGTGCCAGCAGGAAGAGGGTAACCGGGGAGCTGTTTTTT
CASRKRVTGELFF
>-|TRBJ2-2|TRBV15|-
TGTGCCACCAGCGGACACTACAGTTACACCGGGGAGCTGTTTTTT
CATSGHYSYTGELFF
>-|TRBJ1-1|TRBV5-4|-
TGTGCCAGCAGCTTGGGCATCGGTGGAGCGGGGACTGAAGCTTTCTTT
CASSLGIGGAGTEAFF
>TRBD1|TRBJ1-2|TRBV27|-
TGTGCCAGCAGTTCTCCGGGACAGGGGTCATTGGGCTACACCTTC
CASSSPGQGSLGYTF
>-|TRBJ1-5|TRBV19|-
TGTGCCAGTAGTATATTGGCAGCGAAAAATCAGCCCCAGCATTTT
CASSILAAKNQPQHF
>TRBD1|TRBJ2-6|TRBV4-1|-
TGCGCCAGCAGCCATACCGGGACAGGGGGCGTGGGGGCCAACGTCCTGACTTTC
CASSHTGTGGVGANVLTF
>-|TRBJ2-7|TRBV7-6|-
TGTGCCAGCAGCTTAGGACAGGGAGGTTACGAGCAGTACTTC
CASSLGQGGYEQYF
>-|TRBJ1-2|TRBV19|-
TGTGCCAGTAGTTCCGGGGGAATGGATGGCTACACCTTC
CASSSGGMDGYTF
>-|TRBJ2-2|TRBV6-1|-
TGTGCCAGTCCCGGGACATGGAACACCGGGGAGCTGTTTTTT
CASPGTWNTGELFF
>-|TRBJ1-2|TRBV9|-
TGTGCCAGCAGCCCCGCGGGGCTTGGCTACACCTTC
CASSPAGLGYTF